The sequence of this T cell receptor (beta chain) was determined in a study of vaccination and CD4 T cells after COVID-19. As for this clonotype: Its antigen is unidentified.

Germline V gene data show CDR1 as SGDLS and CDR2 as YYNGEE. Trimming pared 4 bases from V and 5 bases from J, leaving 21 bases between. The CDR3 contains 16 residues. Treatment defined: roughly nine-day PBMC culture with coronavirus spike peptide pools or control peptides (ViraFEST assay). The assay that was used to sequence DNA from cultured CD4+ T cells was the Oncomine TCR Beta short-read assay. One entry per CDR3 protein, called by TCRdb with MiXCR from the PCR reads. The data show under 20,000 distinct CDR3 sequences, about two fifths seen once. The clonotype originates from a human donor with COVID-19. Sequenced material: cultured CD4+ T cells from blood. V and J are TRBV9 and TRBJ1-1; possibly TRBD1 for D (6 bases). CDR3 DNA sequence: TGTGCCAGCAGCCCCCAGGTAGGGGGGCTCGGGACTGAAGCTTTCTTT. Protein: CASSPQVGGLGTEAFF.